A selection of T cell receptor beta chains follows, all from one sample in a study of cytomegalovirus exposure and HLA in healthy donors. Sequencing was performed with immunoSEQ multiplex PCR; in TCRdb, only in-frame clones are kept and a portion is missing. Of about 280,000 clones listed, 88% are singletons. The sample taken for sequencing was PBMCs. The receptor source for this set is a woman aged 18-30 years in good health and CMV-seronegative. CDR3s include the opening cysteine and the closing phenylalanine or tryptophan. The D gene is left open where the match is weak. Not all rows give a size; the values are once, few, many and, for expanded clones, a class.

abundance | d_gene | len | j_gene | v_gene | CDR3aa | CDR3nt
NA | NA | 13 | TRBJ1-3 | TRBV30 | CAWKGPLGNTIYF | TGTGCCTGGAAGGGGCCGCTCGGAAACACCATATATTTT
many | NA | 15 | TRBJ1-1 | TRBV4-2 | CASSRRRVRNTEAFF | TGTGCCAGCAGCCGGCGGCGGGTAAGGAACACTGAAGCTTTCTTT
NA | TRBD2 | 15 | TRBJ2-7 | TRBV6-5 | CASSPPSGGAYEQYF | TGTGCCAGCAGCCCCCCATCCGGGGGGGCCTACGAGCAGTACTTC
NA | TRBD1 | 13 | TRBJ1-2 | TRBV11-2 | CASSPRQGDGYTF | TGTGCCAGCAGCCCTCGACAGGGGGATGGCTACACCTTC
few | NA | 14 | TRBJ2-2 | TRBV7-9 | CASSLQENTGELFF | TGTGCCAGCAGCCTACAGGAGAACACCGGGGAGCTGTTTTTT
NA | TRBD1 | 20 | TRBJ1-3 | TRBV29-1 | CSVEEREDRGRIEAGNTIYF | TGCAGCGTTGAAGAAAGGGAGGACAGGGGGCGAATCGAGGCTGGAAACACCATATATTTT
NA | TRBD1 | 13 | TRBJ2-7 | TRBV5-6 | CASSLGQGIEQYF | TGTGCCAGCAGCTTAGGACAGGGGATCGAGCAGTACTTC
NA | TRBD2 | 15 | TRBJ2-2 | TRBV15 | CATSPRGEDTGELFF | TGTGCCACCAGCCCCCGGGGGGAGGACACCGGGGAGCTGTTTTTT
NA | TRBD1 | 15 | TRBJ1-1 | TRBV2 | CASSYTGTGATEAFF | TGTGCCAGCAGCTACACCGGGACAGGGGCTACTGAAGCTTTCTTT
once | TRBD2 | 19 | TRBJ2-6 | TRBV7-6 | CASSGSGSAYGPGANVLTF | TGTGCCAGCAGCGGAAGCGGGAGCGCTTATGGTCCTGGGGCCAACGTCCTGACTTTC
few | NA | 11 | TRBJ2-1 | TRBV4-1 | CATQGGMSKFF | TGCGCCACTCAGGGGGGTATGAGCAAGTTCTTC
NA | NA | 17 | TRBJ2-1 | TRBV7-3 | CASSLTGSSNRNNEQFF | TGTGCCAGCAGCTTAACCGGGAGTAGTAATCGGAACAATGAGCAGTTCTTC
NA | NA | 15 | TRBJ1-1 | TRBV5-6 | CASSLVQVVDTEAFF | TGTGCCAGCAGCTTGGTACAGGTAGTCGACACTGAAGCTTTCTTT
NA | NA | 13 | TRBJ1-1 | TRBV19 | CASRPTENTEAFF | TGTGCCAGTAGACCTACAGAAAACACTGAAGCTTTCTTT
NA | NA | 15 | TRBJ1-5 | TRBV28 | CASARGRRSNQPQHF | TGTGCCAGCGCCAGGGGAAGAAGGAGCAATCAGCCCCAGCATTTT
NA | TRBD2 | 15 | TRBJ2-3 | TRBV10-3 | CAISPSGRAADTQYF | TGTGCCATCAGCCCTAGCGGGAGGGCGGCAGATACGCAGTATTTT
NA | TRBD1 | 15 | TRBJ2-7 | TRBV28 | CASIPGQVPKYEQYF | TGTGCCAGCATTCCTGGACAGGTGCCAAAATACGAGCAGTACTTC
NA | TRBD1 | 15 | TRBJ2-7 | TRBV18 | CASSPPGQGNYEQYF | TGTGCCAGCTCACCACCCGGACAGGGGAACTACGAGCAGTACTTC
NA | TRBD2 | 17 | TRBJ2-2 | TRBV7-3 | CASSLNTGGANTGELFF | TGTGCCAGCAGCTTAAATACGGGGGGTGCGAACACCGGGGAGCTGTTTTTT
few | NA | 14 | TRBJ2-2 | TRBV27 | CASSLRQGGGELFF | TGTGCCAGCAGTTTGAGGCAGGGAGGCGGGGAGCTGTTTTTT
NA | TRBD1 | 21 | TRBJ1-5 | TRBV19 | CASSIGRMGGQGARSNQPQHF | TGTGCCAGTAGTATAGGGAGGATGGGAGGACAGGGGGCGCGCAGCAATCAGCCCCAGCATTTT
NA | NA | 15 | TRBJ1-1 | TRBV7-3 | CASSALGKEGTEAFF | TGTGCCAGCAGCGCCTTGGGGAAGGAGGGCACTGAAGCTTTCTTT
NA | NA | 17 | TRBJ2-3 | TRBV7-9 | CASSFPPKRTSSDTQYF | TGTGCCAGCAGCTTCCCCCCAAAGCGTACCAGCTCAGATACGCAGTATTTT
NA | TRBD1 | 16 | TRBJ1-5 | TRBV2 | CASTKGTGGGNQPQHF | TGTGCCAGCACCAAGGGGACAGGGGGCGGCAATCAGCCCCAGCATTTT
NA | NA | 15 | TRBJ2-7 | TRBV7-8 | CASSSSEWGGNEQYF | TGTGCCAGCAGCTCGTCGGAATGGGGCGGGAACGAGCAGTACTTC
NA | NA | 15 | TRBJ2-7 | TRBV5-1 | CASSLFIPGEGEQYF | TGCGCCAGCAGCTTATTCATCCCGGGAGAAGGGGAGCAGTACTTC
NA | NA | 15 | TRBJ2-7 | TRBV7-2 | CASSLVVGESYEQYF | TGTGCCAGCAGCTTAGTGGTGGGAGAGTCCTACGAGCAGTACTTC
NA | NA | 16 | TRBJ2-2 | TRBV2 | CASSAEGGAGTGELFF | TGTGCCAGCAGTGCGGAAGGAGGGGCGGGTACCGGGGAGCTGTTTTTT
NA | NA | 15 | TRBJ2-1 | TRBV7-7 | CASSIGAAGYNEQFF | TGTGCCAGCAGCATAGGGGCTGCGGGATACAATGAGCAGTTCTTC
NA | TRBD2 | 15 | TRBJ2-1 | TRBV10-1 | CASSESPSGTLRLFF | TGCGCCAGCAGTGAAAGCCCTAGCGGGACCCTCCGCTTGTTCTTC
NA | NA | 17 | TRBJ2-2 | TRBV28 | CASSLRPLARGFGELFF | TGTGCCAGCAGTTTAAGACCCCTAGCGAGAGGTTTTGGGGAGCTGTTTTTT
NA | NA | 15 | TRBJ1-4 | TRBV5-1 | CASSFGPGRYEKLFF | TGCGCCAGCAGCTTTGGCCCAGGGCGGTATGAAAAACTGTTTTTT
NA | NA | 13 | TRBJ1-4 | TRBV28 | CASKGRPLEKLFF | TGTGCCAGCAAGGGGCGGCCACTAGAAAAACTGTTTTTT
NA | NA | 13 | TRBJ2-5 | TRBV7-6 | CASSLARRETQYF | TGTGCCAGCAGCTTAGCCCGGCGGGAGACCCAGTACTTC
NA | NA | 14 | TRBJ1-5 | TRBV4-1 | CASSQVFSVQPQHF | TGCGCCAGCAGCCAAGTTTTTTCCGTGCAGCCCCAGCATTTT
NA | NA | 13 | TRBJ2-7 | TRBV7-2 | CASSLRISYEQYF | TGTGCCAGCAGCTTGAGGATCTCCTACGAGCAGTACTTC
NA | TRBD2 | 16 | TRBJ2-3 | TRBV7-9 | CASSPPWRESTDTQYF | TGTGCCAGCAGCCCCCCGTGGCGGGAGAGCACAGATACGCAGTATTTT
few | NA | 18 | TRBJ2-3 | TRBV5-1 | CASSFSGAKSSRTDTQYF | TGCGCCAGCAGCTTCAGTGGTGCCAAATCTTCGCGCACAGATACGCAGTATTTT